A selection of T cell receptor beta chains follows, all from one sample in a study of radiotherapy plus CTLA-4 blockade in lung cancer. Profiling relied on immunoSEQ multiplex PCR, and the TCRdb table lists in-frame clones only, not all of them. The sample includes about 78,000 clones, around 85% of them seen just once. Specimen: peripheral blood, collected from a patient treated with radiotherapy plus ipilimumab. All receptors derive from a human donor with non-small cell lung cancer who had a partial response to radiotherapy plus ipilimumab. The CDR3 runs from the conserved cysteine through the conserved F or W. A D gene is named only where the DNA matches it firmly. Expanded clones are given a class, and other clones once, few, many or no size at all.

d_call: TRBD2
j_call: TRBJ2-2
v_call: TRBV7-6
clone_size: -
cdr3_aa: CASTLAGGPRGGTGELFF
cdr3_nt: TGTGCCAGCACTTTAGCGGGAGGCCCTCGGGGCGGCACCGGGGAGCTGTTTTTT

d_call: -
j_call: TRBJ1-1
v_call: TRBV6-1
clone_size: -
cdr3_aa: CASNPAPGGTEAFF
cdr3_nt: TGTGCCAGCAACCCGGCACCGGGAGGCACTGAAGCTTTCTTT

d_call: -
j_call: TRBJ1-1
v_call: TRBV6-5
clone_size: -
cdr3_aa: CASSYTRVNTEAFF
cdr3_nt: TGTGCCAGCAGTTACACCAGGGTTAACACTGAAGCTTTCTTT

d_call: TRBD2
j_call: TRBJ2-3
v_call: TRBV25-1
clone_size: -
cdr3_aa: CASSPPGRDTQYF
cdr3_nt: TGTGCCAGCAGTCCCCCCGGGAGGGATACGCAGTATTTT

d_call: -
j_call: TRBJ2-1
v_call: TRBV28
clone_size: -
cdr3_aa: CASRISLNNEQFF
cdr3_nt: TGTGCCAGCAGAATTTCACTGAACAATGAGCAGTTCTTC

d_call: -
j_call: TRBJ1-3
v_call: TRBV19
clone_size: -
cdr3_aa: CASSPRTNRGADSGNTIYF
cdr3_nt: TGTGCCAGTAGTCCCCGGACGAACCGCGGGGCAGACTCTGGAAACACCATATATTTT

d_call: TRBD2
j_call: TRBJ2-7
v_call: TRBV14
clone_size: -
cdr3_aa: CASSQNWETSGSRQYF
cdr3_nt: TGTGCCAGCAGCCAGAACTGGGAGACTAGCGGGAGTCGGCAGTACTTC

d_call: -
j_call: TRBJ2-2
v_call: TRBV4-1
clone_size: -
cdr3_aa: CASSHQGWIGELFF
cdr3_nt: TGCGCCAGCAGCCACCAGGGCTGGATCGGGGAGCTGTTTTTT

d_call: -
j_call: TRBJ2-1
v_call: TRBV15
clone_size: -
cdr3_aa: CATSEGRGSYNEQFF
cdr3_nt: TGTGCCACCAGCGAGGGGCGGGGCTCCTACAATGAGCAGTTCTTC

d_call: TRBD1
j_call: TRBJ1-2
v_call: TRBV7-2
clone_size: -
cdr3_aa: CASSSELSGTGGGYTF
cdr3_nt: TGTGCCAGCAGCTCCGAACTCTCCGGGACAGGAGGTGGCTACACCTTC

d_call: TRBD1
j_call: TRBJ2-2
v_call: TRBV14
clone_size: -
cdr3_aa: CASSQEDRTTGELFF
cdr3_nt: TGTGCCAGCAGCCAAGAGGACAGGACCACCGGGGAGCTGTTTTTT

d_call: -
j_call: TRBJ1-1
v_call: TRBV7-9
clone_size: -
cdr3_aa: CASSLVPGPTVRTEAFF
cdr3_nt: TGTGCCAGCAGCTTAGTCCCAGGACCGACAGTCCGGACTGAAGCTTTCTTT

d_call: TRBD1
j_call: TRBJ2-1
v_call: TRBV5-1
clone_size: -
cdr3_aa: CASRVRTGVYNEQFF
cdr3_nt: TGCGCCAGCAGGGTCCGGACAGGGGTCTACAATGAGCAGTTCTTC

d_call: TRBD1
j_call: TRBJ1-6
v_call: TRBV2
clone_size: -
cdr3_aa: CASSEGQSTGNSPLHF
cdr3_nt: TGTGCCAGCAGTGAGGGACAGTCCACGGGTAATTCACCCCTCCACTTT

d_call: -
j_call: TRBJ2-7
v_call: TRBV19
clone_size: -
cdr3_aa: CASSPGLQTYEQYF
cdr3_nt: TGTGCCAGTAGCCCGGGACTCCAAACCTACGAGCAGTACTTC

d_call: TRBD2
j_call: TRBJ2-5
v_call: TRBV7-9
clone_size: once
cdr3_aa: CASSGGGAETQYF
cdr3_nt: TGTGCCAGCAGCGGGGGGGGAGCCGAGACCCAGTACTTC

d_call: TRBD2
j_call: TRBJ2-3
v_call: TRBV6-5
clone_size: -
cdr3_aa: CASSWGLAGVSDTQYF
cdr3_nt: TGTGCCAGCAGTTGGGGACTAGCGGGAGTCTCAGATACGCAGTATTTT

d_call: -
j_call: TRBJ2-5
v_call: TRBV4-2
clone_size: -
cdr3_aa: CASSQGQASGETQYF
cdr3_nt: TGTGCCAGCAGCCAAGGACAGGCGTCGGGCGAGACCCAGTACTTC

d_call: -
j_call: TRBJ1-2
v_call: TRBV29-1
clone_size: -
cdr3_aa: CSVASAGGYTF
cdr3_nt: TGCAGCGTTGCAAGTGCGGGGGGCTACACCTTC

d_call: -
j_call: TRBJ2-3
v_call: TRBV5-1
clone_size: -
cdr3_aa: CASSLVSGQLTDTQYF
cdr3_nt: TGCGCCAGCAGCTTAGTCTCCGGACAGCTCACAGATACGCAGTATTTT

d_call: -
j_call: TRBJ2-7
v_call: TRBV5-1
clone_size: -
cdr3_aa: CASSSPTETSEQYF
cdr3_nt: TGCGCCAGCAGCTCTCCGACGGAGACCTCGGAGCAGTACTTC

d_call: TRBD1
j_call: TRBJ2-3
v_call: TRBV19
clone_size: once
cdr3_aa: CASSRRTGDTDTQYF
cdr3_nt: TGTGCCAGTAGTAGACGGACAGGGGACACAGATACGCAGTATTTT

d_call: TRBD2
j_call: TRBJ2-3
v_call: TRBV7-7
clone_size: -
cdr3_aa: CASSVGAGEIDTQYF
cdr3_nt: TGTGCTAGCAGCGTCGGGGCGGGAGAGATAGATACGCAGTATTTT

d_call: -
j_call: TRBJ2-3
v_call: TRBV5-1
clone_size: -
cdr3_aa: CASSSQGEYTDTQYF
cdr3_nt: TGCGCCAGCAGCTCTCAGGGTGAATACACAGATACGCAGTATTTT

d_call: TRBD1
j_call: TRBJ1-2
v_call: TRBV4-3
clone_size: -
cdr3_aa: CASSQVVTGIGGYTF
cdr3_nt: TGCGCCAGCAGCCAAGTAGTGACAGGGATTGGTGGCTACACCTTC

d_call: -
j_call: TRBJ1-1
v_call: TRBV10-2
clone_size: -
cdr3_aa: CASTSGGNTEAFF
cdr3_nt: TGCGCCAGTACTAGCGGGGGCAACACTGAAGCTTTCTTT

d_call: -
j_call: TRBJ1-2
v_call: TRBV6-6
clone_size: -
cdr3_aa: CASISPNYGYTF
cdr3_nt: TGTGCCAGCATCTCTCCCAACTATGGCTACACCTTC

d_call: TRBD1
j_call: TRBJ1-1
v_call: TRBV28
clone_size: -
cdr3_aa: CASSLLIGTGGEPEAFF
cdr3_nt: TGTGCCAGCAGTTTATTAATCGGGACAGGGGGTGAGCCTGAAGCTTTCTTT

d_call: TRBD1
j_call: TRBJ2-2
v_call: TRBV7-3
clone_size: -
cdr3_aa: CASKTGSGTGELFF
cdr3_nt: TGTGCCAGCAAGACAGGGTCAGGGACCGGGGAGCTGTTTTTT

d_call: -
j_call: TRBJ1-5
v_call: TRBV7-8
clone_size: -
cdr3_aa: CASSFGGVQPQHF
cdr3_nt: TGTGCCAGCAGCTTTGGAGGGGTACAGCCCCAGCATTTT

d_call: TRBD2
j_call: TRBJ2-1
v_call: TRBV28
clone_size: -
cdr3_aa: CASSAPSQGLAGPHFSYNEQFF
cdr3_nt: TGTGCCAGCAGCGCGCCCTCACAGGGACTAGCGGGCCCCCATTTCTCCTACAATGAGCAGTTCTTC

d_call: -
j_call: TRBJ2-5
v_call: TRBV5-4
clone_size: -
cdr3_aa: CASSLEGTKKETQYF
cdr3_nt: TGTGCCAGCAGCTTGGAGGGGACAAAGAAAGAGACCCAGTACTTC

d_call: -
j_call: TRBJ1-1
v_call: TRBV12-5
clone_size: -
cdr3_aa: CASGLAGGMDTEAFF
cdr3_nt: TGTGCTAGTGGTTTGGCAGGAGGGATGGACACTGAAGCTTTCTTT

d_call: TRBD2
j_call: TRBJ2-7
v_call: TRBV4-1
clone_size: once
cdr3_aa: CASSQERAGGTEQYF
cdr3_nt: TGCGCCAGCAGCCAAGAACGAGCGGGAGGGACCGAGCAGTACTTC

d_call: -
j_call: TRBJ1-2
v_call: TRBV5-4
clone_size: -
cdr3_aa: CASSLGTSTNYGYTF
cdr3_nt: TGTGCCAGCAGCTTGGGGACAAGTACTAACTATGGCTACACCTTC

d_call: -
j_call: TRBJ1-5
v_call: TRBV6-1
clone_size: -
cdr3_aa: CASWGRGYNQPQHF
cdr3_nt: TGTGCCAGCTGGGGGAGGGGTTACAATCAGCCCCAGCATTTT

d_call: TRBD1
j_call: TRBJ2-1
v_call: TRBV5-1
clone_size: -
cdr3_aa: CASSPGQGGGEQFF
cdr3_nt: TGCGCCAGCAGCCCGGGACAGGGAGGAGGTGAGCAGTTCTTC

d_call: -
j_call: TRBJ1-1
v_call: TRBV6-5
clone_size: -
cdr3_aa: CASSYTFLFSNTEAFF
cdr3_nt: TGTGCCAGCAGTTACACTTTCCTCTTCTCGAACACTGAAGCTTTCTTT

d_call: -
j_call: TRBJ1-2
v_call: TRBV19
clone_size: -
cdr3_aa: CASSIGDGYTF
cdr3_nt: TGTGCCAGTAGTATTGGAGATGGCTACACCTTC

d_call: TRBD1
j_call: TRBJ2-2
v_call: TRBV4-1
clone_size: -
cdr3_aa: CASSQDGQGAGGELFF
cdr3_nt: TGCGCCAGCAGCCAAGACGGGCAGGGGGCAGGCGGGGAGCTGTTTTTT

d_call: -
j_call: TRBJ1-2
v_call: TRBV18
clone_size: -
cdr3_aa: CASSPKIFTVPGYTF
cdr3_nt: TGTGCCAGCTCACCAAAAATATTCACAGTCCCTGGCTACACCTTC

d_call: -
j_call: TRBJ1-5
v_call: TRBV27
clone_size: -
cdr3_aa: CASADHGEPQHF
cdr3_nt: TGTGCCAGCGCCGATCACGGGGAGCCCCAGCATTTT

d_call: -
j_call: TRBJ1-5
v_call: TRBV6-6
clone_size: -
cdr3_aa: CASSFQPGQGQPQHF
cdr3_nt: TGTGCCAGCAGTTTCCAACCAGGGCAGGGACAGCCCCAGCATTTT

d_call: TRBD1
j_call: TRBJ1-5
v_call: TRBV5-1
clone_size: -
cdr3_aa: CASSLVAGGGPQHF
cdr3_nt: TGCGCCAGCAGCTTGGTGGCAGGGGGAGGGCCCCAGCATTTT

d_call: TRBD2
j_call: TRBJ2-6
v_call: TRBV7-8
clone_size: -
cdr3_aa: CASSPPSVKREVSGANVLTF
cdr3_nt: TGTGCCAGCAGCCCACCCTCGGTAAAGCGGGAGGTGTCTGGGGCCAACGTCCTGACTTTC

d_call: TRBD1
j_call: TRBJ2-2
v_call: TRBV2
clone_size: -
cdr3_aa: CAGRGQGDTGELFF
cdr3_nt: TGTGCCGGCCGCGGCCAGGGGGACACCGGGGAGCTGTTTTTT

d_call: TRBD1
j_call: TRBJ2-3
v_call: TRBV6-4
clone_size: -
cdr3_aa: CASSVDRGTDTQYF
cdr3_nt: TGTGCCAGCAGTGTCGACAGGGGCACAGATACGCAGTATTTT

d_call: TRBD1
j_call: TRBJ2-5
v_call: TRBV5-1
clone_size: -
cdr3_aa: CASSPAGTEGETQYF
cdr3_nt: TGCGCCAGCAGCCCAGCCGGGACAGAAGGGGAGACCCAGTACTTC

d_call: TRBD1
j_call: TRBJ1-5
v_call: TRBV15
clone_size: -
cdr3_aa: CATSSTGGASSNQPQHF
cdr3_nt: TGTGCCACCAGCAGCACAGGGGGCGCGAGTAGCAATCAGCCCCAGCATTTT

d_call: TRBD2
j_call: TRBJ2-2
v_call: TRBV7-3
clone_size: -
cdr3_aa: CASSSMTSRTGELFF
cdr3_nt: TGTGCCAGCAGCTCTATGACTAGCAGGACCGGGGAGCTGTTTTTT

d_call: TRBD1
j_call: TRBJ2-4
v_call: TRBV28
clone_size: -
cdr3_aa: CASSSIGQGVVNIQYF
cdr3_nt: TGTGCCAGCAGTTCCATAGGACAGGGGGTAGTGAACATTCAGTACTTC

d_call: -
j_call: TRBJ1-5
v_call: TRBV10-3
clone_size: -
cdr3_aa: CAISESGLGSSLDQPQHF
cdr3_nt: TGTGCCATCAGTGAGTCGGGGCTCGGATCTTCCCTGGACCAGCCCCAGCATTTT

d_call: TRBD1
j_call: TRBJ1-2
v_call: TRBV28
clone_size: -
cdr3_aa: CASSQGDYGYTF
cdr3_nt: TGTGCCAGCAGCCAGGGGGACTATGGCTACACCTTC